This T cell receptor beta chain originates from a study of blood T cell repertoires in COVID-19. This clone was detected only a few times. V gave up 5 bases and J gave up 4 bases; unmatched junction bases: 6. Germline CDR1 and CDR2: MNHEY and SVGAGI. CDR3 length equals 15 residues. Assay: immunoSEQ multiplex PCR; the TCRdb copy retains only in-frame clones and omits some. Among more than 9,000 clones listed, roughly four fifths were seen once. The material sequenced was peripheral blood. The receptor comes from a woman aged 55-70 years with acute or convalescent COVID-19. The chain joins TRBV6-5 to TRBJ2-2; 8 bases are a match to TRBD1. CDR3 protein: CASSTLTGGTGELFF. The CDR3 region has the DNA TGTGCCAGCAGTACCCTAACAGGGGGCACCGGGGAGCTGTTTTTT.